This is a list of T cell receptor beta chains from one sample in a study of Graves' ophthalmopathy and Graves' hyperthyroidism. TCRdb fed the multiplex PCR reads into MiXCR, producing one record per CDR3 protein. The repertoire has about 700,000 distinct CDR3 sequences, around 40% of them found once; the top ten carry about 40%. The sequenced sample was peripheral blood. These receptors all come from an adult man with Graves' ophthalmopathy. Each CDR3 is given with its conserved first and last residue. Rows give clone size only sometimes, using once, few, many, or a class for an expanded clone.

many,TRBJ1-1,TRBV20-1,CSALREGPFF
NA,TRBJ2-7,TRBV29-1,CSVASGGSGYEQYF
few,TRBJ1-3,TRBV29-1,CSVKQGASGNTIYF
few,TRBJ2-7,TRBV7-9,CASSQGLIYEQYF
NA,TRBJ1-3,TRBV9,CASSPAGGQGNTIYF
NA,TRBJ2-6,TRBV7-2,CASSRWTGGNSGANVLTF
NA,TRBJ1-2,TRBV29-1,CSAGIDQGSAYTF
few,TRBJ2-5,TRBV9,CASSPPRLGQGRETQYF
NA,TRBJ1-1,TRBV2,CASRTSGTGNTEAFF
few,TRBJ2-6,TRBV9,CASSPRTGPRSGANVLTF
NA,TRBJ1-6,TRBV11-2,CASSRKDGYNSPLHF
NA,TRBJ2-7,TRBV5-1,CASSLIRGEYEQYF
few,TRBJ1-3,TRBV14,CASSQSRGGNTIYF
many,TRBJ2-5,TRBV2,CASRRHGPGQETQYF